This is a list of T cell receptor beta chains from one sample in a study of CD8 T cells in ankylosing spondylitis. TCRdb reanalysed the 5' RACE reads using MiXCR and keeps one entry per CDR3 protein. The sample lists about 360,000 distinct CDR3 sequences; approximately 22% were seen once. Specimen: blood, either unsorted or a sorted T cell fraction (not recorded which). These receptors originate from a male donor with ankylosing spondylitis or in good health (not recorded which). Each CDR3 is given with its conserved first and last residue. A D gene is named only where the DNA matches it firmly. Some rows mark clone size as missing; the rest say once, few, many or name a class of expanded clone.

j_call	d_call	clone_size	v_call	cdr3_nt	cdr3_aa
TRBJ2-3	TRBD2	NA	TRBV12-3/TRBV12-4	TGTGCCAGCAGTTTGGGACCTTACGTAGCGGGGGGCACAGATACGCAGTATTTT	CASSLGPYVAGGTDTQYF
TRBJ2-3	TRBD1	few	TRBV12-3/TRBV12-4	TGTGCCAGCAGTTTAGTCCGAGACAGGGGGCCTACAGATACGCAGTATTTT	CASSLVRDRGPTDTQYF
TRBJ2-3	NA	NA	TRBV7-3	TGTGCCAGCAGCCCTTACCCCTCCACAGATACGCAGTATTTT	CASSPYPSTDTQYF
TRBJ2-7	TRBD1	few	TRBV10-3	TGTGCCACGGGGACAGGGCGAAACGAGCAGTACTTC	CATGTGRNEQYF
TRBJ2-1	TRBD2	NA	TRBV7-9	TGTGCCAGCAGATTACGACTAGCGGGGGACAATGAGCAGTTCTTC	CASRLRLAGDNEQFF
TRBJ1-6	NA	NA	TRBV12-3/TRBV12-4	TGTGCCAGCAGTTTGAGGCGCGAGGATTCACCCCTCCACTTT	CASSLRREDSPLHF
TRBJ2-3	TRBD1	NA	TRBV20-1	TGCAGTGCTGGACAGACAGGGGTTTCAGATACGCAGTATTTT	CSAGQTGVSDTQYF
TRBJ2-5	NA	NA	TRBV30	TGTGCCTGGAGTGACTGGGGAATAGAGACCCAGTACTTC	CAWSDWGIETQYF
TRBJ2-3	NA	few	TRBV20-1	TGCAGTGCTAGAGATTTGTACGGGGGTGAGAGCACAGATACGCAGTATTTT	CSARDLYGGESTDTQYF
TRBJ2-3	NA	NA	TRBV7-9	TGTGCCAGCAGCTTAGGGCAGGGAGAAATCACAGATACGCAGTATTTT	CASSLGQGEITDTQYF
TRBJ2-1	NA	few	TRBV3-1	TGTGCCAGCAGCCAAGGTACAGCCGCTCGCTCCTACAATGAGCAGTTCTTC	CASSQGTAARSYNEQFF
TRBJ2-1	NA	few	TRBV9	TGTGCCAGCAGCGTAGCTGCGGGGACCTACAATGAGCAGTTCTTC	CASSVAAGTYNEQFF
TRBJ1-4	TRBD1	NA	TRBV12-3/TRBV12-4	TGTGCCAGCAGTCAAGAACAGGGGTATGAAAAACTGTTTTTT	CASSQEQGYEKLFF
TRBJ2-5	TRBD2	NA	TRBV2	TGTGCCAGCAGGGATCCCGGGGGGGAAGAGACCCAGTACTTC	CASRDPGGEETQYF
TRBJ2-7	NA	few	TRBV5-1	TGCGCCAGCAGCTTGGCCTTTCAGGGTCAATACGAGCAGTACTTC	CASSLAFQGQYEQYF